The 32 T cell receptor beta chains below come from one sample, sequenced in a study of blood T cell repertoires in COVID-19. Assay used: immunoSEQ multiplex PCR; TCRdb lists only in-frame clones, some missing. In the table there are 10,000 to 11,000 clones, roughly 80% of which are singletons. Sequenced material: peripheral blood. Source of these receptors: a man in his sixties or seventies with active COVID-19.

This sequence joins TRBV7-8 and TRBJ1-2; no clear D. V was cut by 1 base and J by 7 bases, with 13 bases left in between. CDR1 and CDR2 (germline): SGHVS, FQNEAQ. This CDR3 region has 14 residues. The CDR3 sequence is CASSLDVVSGGYTF. The CDR3 DNA reads as TGTGCCAGCAGCTTAGATGTGGTTTCGGGTGGCTACACCTTC.

CDR3 sequence reads: CASSLGQGLNTEAFF. Written as DNA, the CDR3 is TGCGCCAGCAGCTTGGGACAGGGACTGAACACTGAAGCTTTCTTT. The gene calls are TRBV5-1 and TRBJ1-1, with TRBD1 identical over 7 bases. Germline values: CDR1 SGHRS, CDR2 YFSETQ. The CDR3 extends over 15 amino acids. V lost 0 bases, J lost 0 bases, and 2 bases stayed unmatched.

The chain is built from TRBV18 and TRBJ2-2, with 10 positions matching TRBD1. J was trimmed by 4 bases and V by 5 bases; bases with no gene match: 4. Germline V gene data show CDR1 as KGHSH and CDR2 as LQKENI. The CDR3 contains 15 residues. This chain's CDR3 is CASSTGTGVTGELFF. The DNA for the CDR3 is TGTGCCAGCTCAACCGGGACAGGGGTCACCGGGGAGCTGTTTTTT.

The genes are TRBV18 and TRBJ2-5, with D perhaps matching TRBD1 (6 bases). V was clipped by 4 bases and J by 2 bases, with 8 bases between them. From germline, CDR1 is KGHSH and CDR2 LQKENI. The CDR3 is made up of 13 amino acids. The CDR3 loop is CASSLGQQETQYF. The CDR3 coding sequence is TGTGCCAGCTCACTAGGACAGCAAGAGACCCAGTACTTC.

CDR3 coding DNA: TGTGCCAGCTCGCACTCCAGGGGCGGTGGCAATCAGCCCCAGCATTTT. Translating gives CASSHSRGGGNQPQHF. The chain joins TRBV18 to TRBJ1-5, with D tentatively TRBD1 (6 bases). The CDR3 length is 16 residues. CDR1 and CDR2 (germline): KGHSH, LQKENI. Trimming took off 6 bases at V and 2 bases at J, with 17 bases between the two ends.

This chain uses TRBV7-9 with TRBJ1-3, with no clear D. Germline loops: CDR1 SEHNR, CDR2 FQNEAQ (reference sequence). Trimming took 5 bases from V and 4 from J, leaving 3 bases between them. CDR3 size: 11 residues. CDR3 nucleotide sequence: TGTGCCAGCAGCCCAGGAAACACCATATATTTT. Encoded protein: CASSPGNTIYF.

The rearrangement uses TRBV9 and TRBJ1-2; 9 nucleotides align to TRBD1. This CDR3 has 16 residues. The V gene end was trimmed by 4 bases and the J gene end by 1 base; junction bases not matched to a gene: 8. Germline CDR1 SGDLS, CDR2 YYNGEE. The CDR3 sequence: CASSPRDRDDNYGYTF. The CDR3 DNA is TGTGCCAGCAGCCCCCGGGACAGGGACGATAACTATGGCTACACCTTC. Together with reference TRBV9 and TRBJ1-2, the CDR3 gives the full variable domain: DSGVTQTPKHLITATGQRVTLRCSPRSGDLSVYWYQQSLDQGLQFLIQYYNGEERAKGNILERFSAQQFPDLHSELNLSSLELGDSALYFCASSPRDRDDNYGYTFGSGTRLTVV.

V usage is TRBV19 and J usage is TRBJ2-7, with 9 bases identical to TRBD1. The CDR3 loop spans 15 amino acids. The germline gives CDR1 LNHDA, CDR2 SQIVND (reference sequence). The J segment lost 2 bases and the V segment lost 5 bases, leaving 7 bases of the junction unmatched. CDR3: CASSAGTGSAYEQYF. The DNA of the CDR3 is TGTGCCAGTAGTGCTGGGACAGGGAGCGCCTACGAGCAGTACTTC.

The genes are TRBV6-6 and TRBJ2-7; 11 positions match TRBD2. The CDR3 consists of 17 residues. The germline gives CDR1 MNHNY, CDR2 SVGAGI (reference sequence). Trimming cost V 6 bases and J 2 bases; bases outside gene matches: 12. The CDR3 DNA follows: TGTGCCAGCAGCCGACCCCCCGGGACTAGCGGCACCTACGAGCAGTACTTC. It encodes CASSRPPGTSGTYEQYF.

CDR3 sequence reads: CASSILGDLGAFF. CDR3 in DNA: TGTGCCAGTAGTATTCTGGGCGACCTGGGAGCTTTCTTT. The rearrangement links TRBV19 to TRBJ1-1, with D uncertain. CDR1 and CDR2 from the germline V gene are LNHDA and SQIVND (reference sequence). The CDR3 spans 13 residues. V dropped 3 bases and J dropped 10 bases, with 15 bases sitting between them.

The rearrangement links TRBV2 to TRBJ2-1; D gene unclear. Germline V lookup: CDR1 SNHLY, CDR2 FYNNEI. V was trimmed by 4 bases and J by 0 bases, leaving 7 bases between them. This CDR3 has 14 amino acids. The CDR3 bases are TGTGCCAGCAGTGGAATAGTCTCCTACAATGAGCAGTTCTTC. It specifies CASSGIVSYNEQFF.

This clone is medium-sized by share. J is TRBJ2-1 and V is TRBV2, with D perhaps matching TRBD1 (6 bases). Trimming took 8 bases from V and 5 from J, leaving 13 bases between them. Germline V gives CDR1 SNHLY, CDR2 FYNNEI. The CDR3 spans 13 residues. DNA for the CDR3: TGTGCCAGCGGGGGCTGGACAGACAATGAGCAGTTCTTC. This sequence encodes CASGGWTDNEQFF.

In this sample, this clone turned up once. The rearrangement links TRBV28 to TRBJ2-7; tentatively, D is TRBD1 (5 bases). Per germline, CDR1 MDHEN and CDR2 SYDVKM. Trimming left V 10 bases short and J 0 bases short, with 13 bases between. This CDR3 is 13 amino acids long. The CDR3 is CATLGAGSYEQYF. As DNA, the CDR3 is TGTGCCACCCTTGGGGCAGGCTCCTACGAGCAGTACTTC.

Only one count was recorded for this clone. The chain joins TRBV5-1 to TRBJ2-3, with 12 bases identical to TRBD2. This CDR3 is 15 amino acids long. Germline V gene lookup returns CDR1 SGHRS and CDR2 YFSETQ. V lost 1 base, J lost 5 bases, and 2 bases stayed unmatched. The CDR3, as DNA: TGCGCCAGCAGCTTGACTAGCGGGGGGCGAGATACGCAGTATTTT. Translation: CASSLTSGGRDTQYF.

CDR3 DNA: TGTGCCAGCAGTTCCAGGGCTCAGCCCCAGCATTTT. Encoded protein: CASSSRAQPQHF. This chain uses TRBV12-3 or TRBV12-4 with TRBJ1-5; possible D gene TRBD1, 5 bases. The CDR3 extends over 12 amino acids. V lost 4 bases and J 6 bases, leaving 7 bases between the germline ends.

This sequence joins TRBV25-1 and TRBJ2-5, with D maybe TRBD1 (6 bases). Trimming stripped 3 bases from V and 1 base from J, with 12 bases between. This CDR3 spans 15 amino acids. CDR1 and CDR2 (germline): MGHDK, SYGVNS. The CDR3 loop is CASSDNQGRQETQYF. As DNA, the CDR3 is TGTGCCAGCAGTGATAATCAGGGGCGCCAAGAGACCCAGTACTTC. The full variable domain, in which reference TRBV25-1 and TRBJ2-5 provide the parts outside the CDR3, is EADIYQTPRYLVIGTGKKITLECSQTMGHDKMYWYQQDPGMELHLIHYSYGVNSTEKGDLSSESTVSRIRTEHFPLTLESARPSHTSQYLCASSDNQGRQETQYFGPGTRLLVL.

The V and J genes are TRBV6-5 and TRBJ2-7; 10 bases are shared with TRBD1. The J segment lost 5 bases and the V segment lost 6 bases, leaving 7 bases of the junction unmatched. The CDR3 loop spans 14 amino acids. Germline V gives CDR1 MNHEY, CDR2 SVGAGI. The CDR3 nucleotides read TGTGCCAGCAGGACCCGGGACAGGGGACACGAGCAGTACTTC. Translating gives CASRTRDRGHEQYF.

The rearrangement joins TRBV7-9 to TRBJ1-1; D is possibly TRBD1 (6 bases). Trimming took off 3 bases at V and 2 bases at J, with 13 bases between the two ends. CDR1 SEHNR and CDR2 FQNEAQ come from the germline V gene (reference sequence). This CDR3 has 15 residues. In DNA form, the CDR3 reads TGTGCCAGCAGCTTCGGGGGGCCGCAAAACACTGAAGCTTTCTTT. Protein sequence: CASSFGGPQNTEAFF.

The chain employs TRBV6-5 and TRBJ1-3; the match to TRBD1 covers 7 bases. The germline gives CDR1 MNHEY, CDR2 SVGAGI. The CDR3 totals 14 residues. V shed 2 bases and J 2 bases; nucleotides not matched to a gene: 0. The CDR3 spells CASSYRGPGNTIYF. In nucleotides, the CDR3 is TGTGCCAGCAGTTACAGGGGGCCTGGAAACACCATATATTTT.

This sequence joins TRBV28 and TRBJ2-5, with 7 bases fitting TRBD2. The germline gives CDR1 MDHEN, CDR2 SYDVKM. The trim removed 4 bases at V and 2 bases at J, leaving 7 bases unmatched. The CDR3 consists of 15 residues. The CDR3 loop is CASSSRTRWQETQYF. The CDR3 coding sequence is TGTGCCAGCAGTTCACGGACTAGGTGGCAAGAGACCCAGTACTTC.

This clone showed up just once. This chain links TRBV9 with TRBJ2-3, with TRBD2 matching 7 bases. The CDR3 totals 15 residues. The trim removed 3 bases at V and 5 bases at J, leaving 9 bases unmatched. The germline V gene has CDR1 SGDLS and CDR2 YYNGEE. Here the CDR3 DNA reads TGTGCCAGCAGCGAGACTAGCCCCAGGGAAGATACGCAGTATTTT. It specifies CASSETSPREDTQYF.

The CDR3 region is CASSLTSGTQETQYF. CDR3 coding DNA: TGTGCCAGCAGCCTGACTAGCGGGACCCAAGAGACCCAGTACTTC. The chain recombines TRBV7-6 with TRBJ2-5, with 11 bases matching TRBD2. V gave up 5 bases and J gave up 1 base; unmatched junction bases: 3. Germline V gene data show CDR1 as SGHVS and CDR2 as FNYEAQ. The CDR3 has 15 amino acids.

This sequence joins TRBV11-3 and TRBJ2-1; TRBD2 might be the D (7 bases). Germline CDR1 SGHNT, CDR2 YENEEA. There are 15 residues in the CDR3. Trimming cost V 5 bases and J 6 bases, with 17 bases left between them. In DNA form, the CDR3 reads TGTGCCAGCAGCCAGAGGGAGGCGGGGGCCAATGAGCAGTTCTTC. This translates into CASSQREAGANEQFF.

The rearrangement uses TRBV28 and TRBJ1-4; 11 bases line up with TRBD1. The germline V gene has CDR1 MDHEN and CDR2 SYDVKM. CDR3 length: 15 residues. Trimming removed 1 base from V and 6 bases from J; junction bases left unmatched: 1. CDR3 sequence reads: CASSLLGQGDEKLFF. In DNA, the CDR3 is TGTGCCAGCAGTTTATTGGGACAGGGGGATGAAAAACTGTTTTTT.

The chain uses TRBV4-1 and TRBJ2-7, with 7 bases lining up with TRBD1. In germline, CDR1 is MGHRA, CDR2 YSYEKL. CDR3 length: 16 residues. The V and J ends lost 3 bases and 3 bases, in that order; junction bases with no gene match: 11. Written as DNA, the CDR3 is TGCGCCAGCAGCCAGAAGGAGAGACAGGGCCGCTACGAGCAGTACTTC. This sequence encodes CASSQKERQGRYEQYF.

The chain combines TRBV7-9 with TRBJ1-5; D is possibly TRBD1 (5 bases). This CDR3 has 14 amino acids. Trimming took off 3 bases at V and 0 bases at J, with 6 bases between the two ends. Germline lookup yields CDR1 SEHNR and CDR2 FQNEAQ (reference sequence). The CDR3, as DNA: TGTGCCAGCAGCTTGACAGATAGCAATCAGCCCCAGCATTTT. Its protein product is CASSLTDSNQPQHF.

This chain uses TRBV7-2 with TRBJ2-1; weak D call: TRBD2 (5 bases). Germline V gives CDR1 SGHTA, CDR2 FQGNSA. This CDR3 has 16 residues. V was pared by 5 bases and J by 10 bases, with 24 bases between. The CDR3 here is CASSLSAGGFSGEQFF. CDR3 coding DNA: TGTGCCAGCAGCCTCTCCGCTGGCGGGTTCTCGGGGGAGCAGTTCTTC.

The chain recombines TRBV28 with TRBJ1-3, with unresolved D. V lost 4 bases to trimming and J lost 3 bases, with 16 bases between them. The CDR3 length is 16 residues. Germline CDR1 reads MDHEN; CDR2 reads SYDVKM. This chain's CDR3 is CASSSAARGIGNTIYF. The CDR3, as DNA: TGTGCCAGCAGTTCTGCTGCCCGGGGAATTGGAAACACCATATATTTT. Looking up the rest from reference TRBV28 and TRBJ1-3 gives the full variable domain: DVKVTQSSRYLVKRTGEKVFLECVQDMDHENMFWYRQDPGLGLRLIYFSYDVKMKEKGDIPEGYSVSREKKERFSLILESASTNQTSMYLCASSSAARGIGNTIYFGEGSWLTVV.

This chain connects TRBV7-2 to TRBJ2-7, with 10 bases that match TRBD1. Germline V lookup: CDR1 SGHTA, CDR2 FQGNSA. The length of the CDR3 is 15 residues. V trimming: 5 bases; J trimming: 6 bases; junction bases outside the gene matches: 10. In DNA, the CDR3 is TGTGCCAGCAGCGGACCCGGGACAGGGGCGCGCGAGCAGTACTTC. Its protein is CASSGPGTGAREQYF.

This sequence joins TRBV27 and TRBJ2-7; weak D call: TRBD2 (5 bases). Germline V gene lookup returns CDR1 MNHEY and CDR2 SMNVEV (reference sequence). The CDR3 contains 13 residues. Trimming cost V 1 base and J 5 bases, with 9 bases left between them. The chain's CDR3 is CASSLWAGNEQYF. The CDR3 nucleotides are TGTGCCAGCAGTTTATGGGCGGGCAACGAGCAGTACTTC.

The chain couples TRBV11-2 to TRBJ1-1; 8 nucleotides match TRBD1. CDR1 is SGHAT, CDR2 FQNNGV, per germline. Trimming removed 5 bases from V and 4 bases from J; junction bases left unmatched: 9. The CDR3 extends over 15 amino acids. The CDR3 DNA is TGTGCCAGCAGCCCCCCACAGGGGGTAGTCACTGAAGCTTTCTTT. It specifies CASSPPQGVVTEAFF.

The V and J genes are TRBV18 and TRBJ2-3, with TRBD2 matching 12 bases. The CDR3 totals 18 residues. The germline CDR1 and CDR2 sequences are KGHSH and LQKENI. V gave up 0 bases and J gave up 2 bases; unmatched junction bases: 6. As DNA, the CDR3 is TGTGCCAGCTCACCACCGGGCGGACTAGCGGGGTACACAGATACGCAGTATTTT. Amino acids: CASSPPGGLAGYTDTQYF.